This T cell receptor (beta chain) was captured in a study of blood T cell repertoires in COVID-19. Assay used: immunoSEQ multiplex PCR; TCRdb lists only in-frame clones, some missing. The sample lists some 220,000 clones, 60% to 85% occurring once. Trimming left V 5 bases short and J 6 bases short, with 14 bases between. The CDR3 is 14 residues long. The germline V gene encodes CDR1 MNHNS and CDR2 SASEGT. V and J are TRBV6-1 and TRBJ1-5; TRBD1 is a possible D gene (5 bases). The sample was peripheral blood. This TCR was sampled from a woman in her sixties or seventies with acute or convalescent COVID-19. CDR3 nucleotides: TGTGCCAGCAGTCGGGGGGAAGAGAGTCAGCCCCAGCATTTT. Translated, it gives CASSRGEESQPQHF.